A single sample gave rise to the 31 T cell receptor beta chains below, sequenced in a study of vaccination and CD4 T cells after COVID-19. Researchers used the Oncomine TCR Beta short-read assay to sequence DNA from cultured CD4+ T cells. TCRdb fed the PCR reads into MiXCR, producing one record per CDR3 protein. The sample contains roughly 9,900 distinct CDR3 sequences, less than 40% of which appear only once. Their specific antigens are unknown. Described treatment: roughly nine-day PBMC culture with coronavirus spike peptide pools or control peptides (ViraFEST assay). CD4+ T cells that came from the unexposed donor were collected before the COVID-19 pandemic (2011-2018). Sequencing used CD4+ T cells from blood, cultured in vitro. Receptor source: a human donor in good health.

The genes are TRBV6-5 and TRBJ2-3; D may be TRBD1 (7 bases). CDR1 is MNHEY and CDR2 is SVGAGI in the germline V gene. CDR3 length: 14 amino acids. Trimming stripped 2 bases from V and 5 bases from J, with 11 bases between. DNA for the CDR3: TGTGCCAGCAGTTACACCAGGGGGGAAGATACGCAGTATTTT. Translating gives CASSYTRGEDTQYF.

Here the CDR3 DNA reads TGTGCCAGCAGTTTCACAGGAGTGGGCTATGGCTACACCTTC. This translates into CASSFTGVGYGYTF. V gene TRBV6-5 combines with J gene TRBJ1-2, with D possibly being TRBD1 (5 bases). The germline V gene encodes CDR1 MNHEY and CDR2 SVGAGI. The V and J ends lost 4 bases and 4 bases respectively, with 13 bases between them. The CDR3 loop spans 14 amino acids.

This clonotype was seen a few times. The chain carries TRBV27 and TRBJ1-2, with a tentative D call TRBD1 (5 bases). Trimming cost V 3 bases and J 8 bases, with 19 bases left between them. This CDR3 spans 15 amino acids. Germline V gene sequence: CDR1 MNHEY, CDR2 SMNVEV (reference sequence). As DNA, the CDR3 is TGTGCCAGCAGTTTGGTGTCGGGGCAGGGCGTCGGCTACACCTTC. This codes for CASSLVSGQGVGYTF.

This rearrangement joins TRBV12-3 or TRBV12-4 to TRBJ2-1; TRBD2 matches at 7 bases. V was clipped by 4 bases and J by 7 bases; unmatched bases: 7. The CDR3 consists of 14 residues. The CDR3 DNA follows: TGTGCCAGCAGTTCATACGGGACTAAGAATGAGCAGTTCTTC. Protein: CASSSYGTKNEQFF.

In its sample, this clonotype was seen a few times. The chain couples TRBV6-1 to TRBJ1-2, with D possibly matching TRBD1 (6 bases). This CDR3 is 13 amino acids long. Germline V gives CDR1 MNHNS, CDR2 SASEGT. Between the trimmed V and J ends, which lost 2 bases and 8 bases, there was a span of 12 bases. CDR3: CASSEFSGEGYTF. In nucleotides, the CDR3 is TGTGCCAGCAGTGAATTTTCAGGGGAGGGCTACACCTTC.

CDR3 DNA: TGTGCCAGCAGCCCACCCCATCGACAGGGAGCCCTCCAAGAGACCCAGTACTTC. Protein: CASSPPHRQGALQETQYF. The chain couples TRBV7-9 to TRBJ2-5; 7 positions agree with TRBD1. This CDR3 comprises 18 residues. With 5 bases clipped from V and 1 base from J, the junction kept 16 bases outside the gene matches. Germline V gene sequence: CDR1 SEHNR, CDR2 FQNEAQ (reference sequence).

The chain links TRBV27 to TRBJ1-5, with a tentative D call TRBD1 (6 bases). The CDR3 is 15 amino acids. The germline V and J ends were trimmed by 3 bases and 6 bases, with 15 bases remaining between them. CDR1 MNHEY and CDR2 SMNVEV come from the germline V gene (reference sequence). This chain's CDR3 is CASSFAPGDGQPQHF. The CDR3 DNA sequence: TGTGCCAGCAGTTTTGCCCCAGGGGACGGTCAGCCCCAGCATTTT.

The chain combines TRBV30 with TRBJ1-2; no definite D call. The V gene's germline CDR1 is GTSNPN and CDR2 SVGIG (reference sequence). Trimming stripped 2 bases from V and 6 bases from J, with 10 bases between. This CDR3 contains 12 residues. CDR3 coding DNA: TGTGCCTGGAGTTTAGGGATGGATGGCTACACCTTC. It codes for CAWSLGMDGYTF. Looking up the rest from reference TRBV30 and TRBJ1-2 gives the full variable domain: SQTIHQWPATLVQPVGSPLSLECTVEGTSNPNLYWYRQAAGRGLQLLFYSVGIGQISSEVPQNLSASRPQDRQFILSSKKLLLSDSGFYLCAWSLGMDGYTFGSGTRLTVV.

This clonotype was counted between two and nine times. V and J are TRBV5-8 and TRBJ2-7, with 7 bases identical to TRBD1. From germline, CDR1 is SGHTS and CDR2 YDEGEE. This CDR3 has 13 amino acids. V gave up 4 bases and J gave up 6 bases; unmatched junction bases: 7. The CDR3 DNA follows: TGTGCCAGCAGCAACAGGGGATTCGGCGAGCAGTACTTC. Its translation is CASSNRGFGEQYF.

This clonotype was picked up a small number of times. The V call is TRBV6-5, the J call TRBJ1-1, with D perhaps TRBD1 (6 bases). This CDR3 is built from 17 residues. V was shortened by 2 bases and J by 1 base, with 17 bases between the two germline ends. Germline V gene sequence: CDR1 MNHEY, CDR2 SVGAGI. The DNA of the CDR3 is TGTGCCAGCAGTTACGGTTCACAGGGAAGGGGGAACACTGAAGCTTTCTTT. Translating gives CASSYGSQGRGNTEAFF.

This clonotype came up once. This rearrangement joins TRBV6-5 to TRBJ2-3; D unclear. This CDR3 is built from 14 residues. The germline gives CDR1 MNHEY, CDR2 SVGAGI. The V end was cut by 3 bases, the J end by 0 bases, with 7 bases between. The CDR3 DNA reads TGTGCCAGCAGTTATACAGCTAGCACAGATACGCAGTATTTT. It yields the protein CASSYTASTDTQYF.

By share, this clonotype ranks as hyperexpanded. The chain joins TRBV20-1 to TRBJ2-7; maybe TRBD1 (6 bases). This CDR3 contains 14 residues. Germline assignment: CDR1 DFQATT and CDR2 SNEGSKA (reference sequence). Trimming removed 5 bases at V and 4 bases at J, with 18 bases between. Written as DNA, the CDR3 is TGCAGTGCTCAAAATCCGGGACATCTTTACGAGCAGTACTTC. It is translated as CSAQNPGHLYEQYF.

This clonotype occurred a few times. The CDR3 here is CASRGGGYLTEAFF. In DNA, the CDR3 is TGTGCCTCTCGGGGCGGGGGATACTTAACTGAAGCTTTCTTT. The chain carries TRBV6-1 and TRBJ1-1, with a possible D match to TRBD1 (5 bases). The germline CDR1 and CDR2 sequences are MNHNS and SASEGT. The V end lost 11 bases, the J end lost 5 bases, and 21 bases lay between the germline ends. There are 14 residues in the CDR3.

This rearrangement joins TRBV11-2 to TRBJ1-1, with D unclear. The CDR3 loop spans 13 amino acids. Germline V gives CDR1 SGHAT, CDR2 FQNNGV. The V and J ends lost 2 bases and 5 bases respectively, with 9 bases between them. This CDR3 is CASSLSEGTEAFF. As DNA, the CDR3 is TGTGCCAGCAGCTTAAGTGAGGGAACTGAAGCTTTCTTT.

This chain joins TRBV10-2 and TRBJ2-2, with 7 positions matching TRBD1. The CDR3 has 16 amino acids. Trimming at V came to 4 bases and at J to 0 bases, leaving 5 bases not matched to a gene. From germline, CDR1 is WSHSY and CDR2 SAAADI. CDR3 region: CASSVFQGANTGELFF. Written as DNA, the CDR3 is TGCGCCAGCAGTGTTTTCCAGGGGGCGAACACCGGGGAGCTGTTTTTT.

This chain joins TRBV5-6 and TRBJ1-5; no reliable D call. Germline V gives CDR1 SGHDT, CDR2 YYEEEE. The CDR3 spans 18 residues. Trimming cost V 4 bases and J 4 bases, with 24 bases left between them. The CDR3 DNA sequence: TGTGCCAGCAGCGTTCTACAAGGTCGCCGACAAGGAAATCAGCCCCAGCATTTT. Translation gives CASSVLQGRRQGNQPQHF.

This clonotype was seen only a few times. J is TRBJ2-7 and V is TRBV7-8; no clear D. The CDR3 contains 13 residues. Germline V gives CDR1 SGHVS, CDR2 FQNEAQ. V lost 1 base to trimming and J lost 3 bases, with 7 bases between them. DNA for the CDR3: TGTGCCAGCAGCTTAGGTTGGGACTACGAGCAGTACTTC. It encodes CASSLGWDYEQYF. The whole variable domain, remainder taken from reference TRBV7-8 and TRBJ2-7, is GAGVSQSPRYKVAKRGQDVALRCDPISGHVSLFWYQQALGQGPEFLTYFQNEAQLDKSGLPSDRFFAERPEGSVSTLKIQRTQQEDSAVYLCASSLGWDYEQYFGPGTRLTVT.

A few counts support this clonotype. V is TRBV23-1 and J is TRBJ1-5, with D perhaps TRBD1 (5 bases). Being an ORF, TRBV23-1 has a function that is uncertain. The CDR3 runs to 14 residues. V lost 4 bases to trimming and J lost 5 bases, with 12 bases between them. The CDR3 DNA reads TGCGCCAGCAGTCGCACGGTCAGGGATCAGCCCCAGCATTTT. Translating gives CASSRTVRDQPQHF.

This sequence joins TRBV5-1 and TRBJ1-2; tentative D call: TRBD1 (5 bases). Deletions cut 0 bases from V and 2 bases from J, with 5 bases between. The CDR3 covers 13 residues. Germline V gene sequence: CDR1 SGHRS, CDR2 YFSETQ. Here the CDR3 reads CASSLDRNYGYTF. Here the CDR3 DNA reads TGCGCCAGCAGCTTGGACAGGAACTATGGCTACACCTTC.

A few counts support this clonotype. Because the CDR3's place on the DNA is in doubt, the DNA is left out and the CDR3 is given as listed by TCRdb. The rearrangement uses TRBV6-5 and TRBJ1-3; the table's D call, TRBD1, has no DNA check behind it. Germline CDR1 is MNHEY and CDR2 is SVGAGI. 14 amino acids form the CDR3, both terminal residues included. CDR3 sequence reads: CASSSSTGGNTIYF.

V usage is TRBV9 and J usage is TRBJ1-5; weak D call: TRBD1 (6 bases). Germline CDR1 is SGDLS and CDR2 is YYNGEE. Trimming took off 3 bases at V and 2 bases at J, with 12 bases between the two ends. CDR3 length: 15 amino acids. The CDR3 DNA is TGTGCCAGCAGCGCCGGGACACTAGGCAATCAGCCCCAGCATTTT. Translation: CASSAGTLGNQPQHF.

The chain joins TRBV2 to TRBJ1-5, with D tentatively TRBD1 (6 bases). CDR1 is SNHLY and CDR2 is FYNNEI in the germline V gene. Trimming shortened V by 6 bases and J by 4 bases, and 10 bases separated the two germline ends. The CDR3 extends over 13 amino acids. CDR3 region: CASRTGENQPQHF. CDR3 coding DNA: TGTGCCAGCAGGACAGGTGAGAATCAGCCCCAGCATTTT.

This clonotype was seen only a few times. The genes are TRBV7-3 and TRBJ2-2; D may match TRBD1 or TRBD2 (5 bases each). V was pared by 9 bases and J by 2 bases, with 13 bases between. Germline-derived CDR1 and CDR2 are SGHTA and FQGTGA. CDR3 length: 14 amino acids. The CDR3 is CASEPGPNTGELFF. CDR3 nucleotides: TGTGCCAGTGAACCGGGACCTAACACCGGGGAGCTGTTTTTT. Based on the CDR3 plus reference TRBV7-3 and TRBJ2-2, the full variable domain is GAGVSQTPSNKVTEKGKYVELRCDPISGHTALYWYRQSLGQGPEFLIYFQGTGAADDSGLPNDRFFAVRPEGSVSTLKIQRTERGDSAVYLCASEPGPNTGELFFGEGSRLTVL.

There are a few counts of this clonotype. This sequence joins TRBV6-1 and TRBJ1-1; a possible D gene is TRBD1 (6 bases). The V and J ends lost 6 bases and 1 base respectively, with 12 bases between them. Germline V gene sequence: CDR1 MNHNS, CDR2 SASEGT. The CDR3 is made up of 14 amino acids. In nucleotides, the CDR3 is TGTGCCAGCAGATCGTCACAGGGGAACACTGAAGCTTTCTTT. Translated: CASRSSQGNTEAFF.

The gene calls are TRBV11-2 and TRBJ2-1; 7 bases agree with TRBD1. V was pared by 5 bases and J by 0 bases, with 7 bases of the junction left unmatched. The germline CDR1 and CDR2 sequences are SGHAT and FQNNGV. The length of the CDR3 is 16 residues. The CDR3 reads CASSLRGDSSYNEQFF. The CDR3 nucleotides read TGTGCCAGCAGCCTCCGAGGGGACAGCTCCTACAATGAGCAGTTCTTC.

This clonotype showed up just once. The rearrangement uses TRBV30 and TRBJ1-1; TRBD1 agrees at 9 bases. CDR1 GTSNPN and CDR2 SVGIG come from the germline V gene (reference sequence). The CDR3 loop spans 13 amino acids. Losses at the gene ends were 8 bases for V and 5 bases for J; bases not matched to a gene: 9. The DNA for the CDR3 is TGTGCCGCAAACAGGGGGCTAGCGACTGAAGCTTTCTTT. Encoded protein: CAANRGLATEAFF.

The J gene is TRBJ1-4, the V gene TRBV20-1; no reliable D call. The CDR3 totals 15 residues. Germline V CDR1 and CDR2: DFQATT, SNEGSKA (reference sequence). V lost 0 bases and J lost 5, with 13 bases in between. The CDR3, as DNA: TGCAGTGCTAGAGATCTAGGGTTAGGGAATGAAAAACTGTTTTTT. This gives the protein CSARDLGLGNEKLFF.

The chain links TRBV20-1 to TRBJ1-2; D is perhaps TRBD1 (6 bases). CDR3 length equals 13 residues. V dropped 6 bases and J dropped 3 bases, with 14 bases sitting between them. From germline, CDR1 is DFQATT and CDR2 SNEGSKA (reference sequence). The CDR3 bases are TGCAGTGCCGAAAGAGGGGGGGACTATGGCTACACCTTC. Its protein product is CSAERGGDYGYTF.

The chain joins TRBV5-1 to TRBJ2-3, with TRBD2 matching 7 bases. Germline CDR1 and CDR2: SGHRS and YFSETQ. There are 15 residues in the CDR3. V gave up 9 bases and J gave up 0 bases; unmatched junction bases: 10. The CDR3 here is CATSPSGASTDTQYF. CDR3 bases: TGCGCCACTTCCCCTAGCGGAGCTAGCACAGATACGCAGTATTTT.

This clonotype has more than one count but fewer than ten. The V gene is TRBV20-1, the J gene TRBJ1-5, with 10 nucleotides matching TRBD1. CDR1 DFQATT and CDR2 SNEGSKA come from the germline V gene (reference sequence). The CDR3 has 19 amino acids. Unmatched junction bases numbered 20, after V lost 3 bases and J lost 6 bases. CDR3 residues: CSASKIVGTGDPRGQPQHF. CDR3 DNA sequence: TGCAGTGCTAGTAAAATTGTGGGGACAGGGGATCCCAGAGGTCAGCCCCAGCATTTT.

This chain links TRBV27 with TRBJ2-7, with D possibly matching TRBD1 (5 bases). Trimming left V 0 bases short and J 3 bases short, with 12 bases between. The CDR3 loop spans 15 amino acids. Germline V gene lookup returns CDR1 MNHEY and CDR2 SMNVEV (reference sequence). CDR3 sequence reads: CASSLSRQLNYEQYF. The CDR3 nucleotides are TGTGCCAGCAGTTTATCGAGACAGCTTAACTACGAGCAGTACTTC.